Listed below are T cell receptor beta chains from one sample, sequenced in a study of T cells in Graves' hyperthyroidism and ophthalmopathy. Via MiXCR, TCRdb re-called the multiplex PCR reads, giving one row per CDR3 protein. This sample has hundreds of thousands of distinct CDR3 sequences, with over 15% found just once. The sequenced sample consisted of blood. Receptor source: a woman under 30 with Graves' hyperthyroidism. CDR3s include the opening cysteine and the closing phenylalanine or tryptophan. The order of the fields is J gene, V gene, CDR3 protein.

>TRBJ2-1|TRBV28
CASSLVPMFNEQFF
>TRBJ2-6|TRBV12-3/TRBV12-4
CASSLRFSSEANVLTF
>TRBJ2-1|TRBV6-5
CASSYSTGTSSHNEQFF
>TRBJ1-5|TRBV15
CATSGIFRGNQPQHF
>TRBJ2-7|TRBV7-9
CASSLASGKPYEQYF
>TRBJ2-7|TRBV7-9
CASSLAFEQYF
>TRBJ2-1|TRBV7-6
CASSLARQAGGNEQFF
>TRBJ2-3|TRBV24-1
CATSDLEGENTDTQYF
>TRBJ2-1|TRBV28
CASSSPSQLAGGRYNEQFF
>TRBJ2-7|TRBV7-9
CASSQKGQGYEQYF
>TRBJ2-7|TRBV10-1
CASGKGLAGIGEQYF
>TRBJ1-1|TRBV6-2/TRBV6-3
CASSYGFPGSAFF
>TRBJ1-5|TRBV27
CASSLRTGSQPQHF
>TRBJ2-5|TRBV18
CASSPRGSKAQETQYF
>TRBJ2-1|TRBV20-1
CSATPQGNTYNEQFF
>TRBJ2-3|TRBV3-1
CASSQGMVRNTDTQYF
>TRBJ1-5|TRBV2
CASRERDRNQPQHF
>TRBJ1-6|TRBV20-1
CSARDNRDTSPLHF
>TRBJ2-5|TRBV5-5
CASSPQGQETQYF
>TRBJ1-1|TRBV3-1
CASSRSPGTVNTEAFF
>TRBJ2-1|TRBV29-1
CSVIHLTGWYNEQFF
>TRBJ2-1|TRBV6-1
CASRDYSYNEQFF
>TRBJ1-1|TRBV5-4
CANSNRQGLNTEAFF
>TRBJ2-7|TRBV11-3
CAGSFSSRKGSYEQYF
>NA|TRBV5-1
CASSLAYGYEQFF
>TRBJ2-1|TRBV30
CAWGAGEFSNEQFF
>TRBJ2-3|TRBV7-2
CASSYKVRDTQYF
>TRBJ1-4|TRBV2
CASRPSSTNEKLFF
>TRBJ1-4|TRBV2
CASWTPGPTNEKLFF
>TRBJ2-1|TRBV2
CASSDRVNEQFF
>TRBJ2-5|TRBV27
CASTQSLGVETQYF
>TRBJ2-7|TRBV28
CASSRPGQGKDEQYF
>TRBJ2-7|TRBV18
CASSPGREGSYEQYF
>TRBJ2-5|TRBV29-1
CSVEWPVQETQYF
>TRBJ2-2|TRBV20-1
CSLSHQGFDTGELFF
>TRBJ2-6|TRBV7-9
CASIQRGELAGANVLTF
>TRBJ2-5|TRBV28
CASNTGAGRETQYF
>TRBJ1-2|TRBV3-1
CASSQGGWGYTF
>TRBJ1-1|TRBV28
CASSPPDRGIYYPNPFF
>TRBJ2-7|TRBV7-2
CASSLALGRAGNEQYF
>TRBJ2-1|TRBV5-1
CASSLAGEKRYNEQFF
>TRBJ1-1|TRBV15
CATSRDGPENTEAFF
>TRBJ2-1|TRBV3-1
CASSQVKIGTSYGRSYNEQFF
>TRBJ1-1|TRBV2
CASSAGAGVNTEAFF
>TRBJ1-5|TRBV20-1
CSARPGAGWQPQHF
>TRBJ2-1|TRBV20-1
CSALPGSYEQFF